The next 26 T cell receptor beta chains were all read from a single sample in a study of T cell changes during pregnancy in multiple sclerosis. Assay: immunoSEQ multiplex PCR; the TCRdb copy retains only in-frame clones and omits some. Among more than 90,000 clones listed, about 92% were seen once. The sample here was peripheral blood, taken in the first trimester of pregnancy. The receptors come from a female donor with multiple sclerosis, enrolled in a pregnancy study.

The chain is built from TRBV29-1 and TRBJ2-1, with D tentatively TRBD2 (6 bases). With 2 bases removed from V and 5 bases from J, the gap between germline ends came to 13 bases. The CDR3 contains 14 residues. Germline V lookup: CDR1 SQVTM, CDR2 ANQGSEA. The CDR3 sequence is CSVESWGDHNEQFF. Here the CDR3 DNA reads TGCAGCGTTGAATCGTGGGGGGACCACAATGAGCAGTTCTTC.

This chain uses TRBV27 with TRBJ2-7; tentative D call: TRBD2 (7 bases). Trimming took off 4 bases at V and 7 bases at J, with 17 bases between the two ends. The germline CDR1 and CDR2 sequences are MNHEY and SMNVEV (reference sequence). There are 14 residues in the CDR3. The CDR3 spells CASSSLGGPGEQYF. The CDR3 DNA sequence: TGTGCCAGCAGTTCTCTCGGGGGGCCGGGGGAGCAGTACTTC.

The chain combines TRBV5-1 with TRBJ2-2; D is uncertain. Trimming pared 2 bases from V and 6 bases from J, leaving 2 bases between. The CDR3 length is 11 residues. Germline V CDR1 and CDR2: SGHRS, YFSETQ. CDR3 DNA sequence: TGCGCCAGCAGCTTCGCCGGGGAGCTGTTTTTT. This codes for CASSFAGELFF.

The chain couples TRBV6-6 to TRBJ2-2; 8 nucleotides align to TRBD2. Trimming took 8 bases from V and 0 from J; bases not matched to a gene: 8. Germline V gene sequence: CDR1 MNHNY, CDR2 SVGAGI (reference sequence). The CDR3 is made up of 16 amino acids. This CDR3 is CASCPGSGTNTGELFF. The CDR3 DNA reads as TGTGCCAGCTGCCCCGGTAGCGGGACGAACACCGGGGAGCTGTTTTTT.

This chain uses TRBV5-6 with TRBJ2-7, with D hard to call. Germline V gives CDR1 SGHDT, CDR2 YYEEEE. There are 14 residues in the CDR3. V was clipped by 0 bases and J by 2 bases, with 9 bases between them. CDR3 nucleotide sequence: TGTGCCAGCAGCTTGGGGCTCAGCGCCTACGAGCAGTACTTC. Protein: CASSLGLSAYEQYF.

This clone showed up just once. The chain combines TRBV6-6 with TRBJ1-2, with TRBD1 identical over 8 bases. Trimming at V came to 5 bases and at J to 6 bases, leaving 8 bases not matched to a gene. Per germline, CDR1 MNHNY and CDR2 SVGAGI (reference sequence). The CDR3 is 14 residues long. CDR3 sequence: CASSPSGGGDGYTF. Here the CDR3 DNA reads TGTGCCAGCAGTCCTTCAGGGGGCGGGGATGGCTACACCTTC.

This chain uses TRBV19 with TRBJ2-6; D might be TRBD1 (7 bases). The CDR3 sequence is 15 residues long. From germline, CDR1 is LNHDA and CDR2 SQIVND (reference sequence). V gave up 6 bases and J gave up 2 bases, with 11 bases separating them. CDR3 residues: CASSFRGAGANVLTF. The CDR3 DNA sequence: TGTGCCAGTAGCTTCAGGGGGGCTGGGGCCAACGTCCTGACTTTC.

This chain uses TRBV7-6 with TRBJ2-2; TRBD1 is a possible D gene (6 bases). CDR1 is SGHVS, CDR2 FNYEAQ, per germline. The V gene lost 4 bases and the J gene lost 3 bases, with 12 bases spanning the gap. This CDR3 has 15 amino acids. The CDR3 nucleotides read TGTGCCAGCAGCTCCTCGGACAGCTACACCGGGGAGCTGTTTTTT. It yields the protein CASSSSDSYTGELFF.

This chain connects TRBV30 to TRBJ2-7; TRBD2 might be the D (6 bases). Trimming cost V 0 bases and J 3 bases, with 15 bases left between them. The V gene's germline CDR1 is GTSNPN and CDR2 SVGIG (reference sequence). The CDR3 contains 15 residues. The CDR3 sequence is CAWSVPGVGDYEQYF. In DNA, the CDR3 is TGTGCCTGGAGTGTACCGGGAGTAGGGGACTACGAGCAGTACTTC.

The rearrangement joins TRBV12-5 to TRBJ2-7; the match to TRBD2 covers 11 bases. CDR1 is LGHNT, CDR2 FRNRAP, per germline. The CDR3 loop spans 14 amino acids. The CDR3 sequence is CALGLAAGPDEQYF. The CDR3 DNA follows: TGTGCCCTGGGACTAGCGGCTGGGCCCGACGAGCAGTACTTC.

The rearrangement joins TRBV29-1 to TRBJ1-1; TRBD1 matches at 8 bases. The germline gives CDR1 SQVTM, CDR2 ANQGSEA. The CDR3 runs to 13 residues. J lost 6 bases, V lost 8 bases, and 11 bases had no gene match. The CDR3 is CSTHGQGLAEAFF. DNA of the CDR3: TGCAGCACCCATGGACAGGGTCTCGCTGAAGCTTTCTTT.

The genes are TRBV28 and TRBJ2-1; no reliable D call. The CDR3 spans 12 residues. The germline CDR1 and CDR2 sequences are MDHEN and SYDVKM. V was pared by 3 bases and J by 7 bases, with 7 bases between. As DNA, the CDR3 is TGTGCCAGCAGTTTTGGCCAGAATGAGCAGTTCTTC. This encodes CASSFGQNEQFF.

Written as DNA, the CDR3 is TGTGCCAGCAGTTTGTTGGTAGAGCGCGAGCAGTACTTC. It encodes CASSLLVEREQYF. This chain uses TRBV28 with TRBJ2-7; D ambiguous. Per the germline V gene, CDR1 is MDHEN and CDR2 is SYDVKM. The V end lost 3 bases, the J end lost 6 bases, and 12 bases lay between the germline ends. The CDR3 sequence is 13 residues long. The full variable domain, its missing parts supplied by reference TRBV28 and TRBJ2-7, is DVKVTQSSRYLVKRTGEKVFLECVQDMDHENMFWYRQDPGLGLRLIYFSYDVKMKEKGDIPEGYSVSREKKERFSLILESASTNQTSMYLCASSLLVEREQYFGPGTRLTVT.

The rearrangement joins TRBV29-1 to TRBJ2-2; D not certain. The length of the CDR3 is 12 residues. With 8 bases removed from V and 7 bases from J, the gap between germline ends came to 14 bases. Germline assignment: CDR1 SQVTM and CDR2 ANQGSEA. This CDR3 reads CSFGEMSGELFF. The DNA for the CDR3 is TGCAGCTTTGGTGAGATGAGCGGGGAGCTGTTTTTT.

The J gene is TRBJ2-3, the V gene TRBV28; 10 nucleotides agree with TRBD1. Germline CDR1 reads MDHEN; CDR2 reads SYDVKM. V was clipped by 2 bases and J by 5 bases; unmatched bases: 7. There are 16 residues in the CDR3. The CDR3 DNA follows: TGTGCCAGCAGTTTAGGTCCCGGGACAGGGGTAGATACGCAGTATTTT. Translated: CASSLGPGTGVDTQYF.

V and J are TRBV13 and TRBJ2-4; perhaps TRBD2 as D (6 bases). Trimming shortened V by 1 base and J by 2 bases, and 12 bases separated the two germline ends. There are 16 residues in the CDR3. Germline V gene sequence: CDR1 PRHDT, CDR2 FYEKMQ (reference sequence). This CDR3 reads CASSLERVPPKNIQYF. For the CDR3, the DNA is TGTGCCAGCAGCTTAGAGCGGGTGCCCCCCAAAAACATTCAGTACTTC.

This chain uses TRBV28 with TRBJ1-2, with 9 bases matching TRBD1. CDR3 length: 13 residues. Germline CDR1 is MDHEN and CDR2 is SYDVKM. With V trimmed by 7 bases and J by 4 bases, 4 bases remained unmatched. CDR3 loop: CASINRGLYGYTF. CDR3 in DNA: TGTGCCAGCATTAACAGGGGGCTCTATGGCTACACCTTC.

The chain recombines TRBV5-4 with TRBJ2-2; 9 positions agree with TRBD1. Germline trimming cut 3 bases from V and 1 base from J; bases unmatched to any gene: 7. Germline lookup yields CDR1 SGHNT and CDR2 YYREEE (reference sequence). This CDR3 spans 17 amino acids. CDR3 sequence reads: CASSSTTGGWNTGELFF. The CDR3 DNA reads as TGTGCCAGCAGCTCCACAACAGGGGGCTGGAACACCGGGGAGCTGTTTTTT.

The chain has TRBV19 and TRBJ2-7, with a possible D match to TRBD1 (5 bases). CDR1 is LNHDA and CDR2 is SQIVND in the germline V gene (reference sequence). The CDR3 is 12 residues long. With 10 bases removed from V and 6 bases from J, the gap between germline ends came to 16 bases. CDR3 bases: TGTGCCACCTACCAGGGCCCCGGCGAGCAGTACTTC. This translates into CATYQGPGEQYF.

This chain links TRBV6-1 with TRBJ2-3, with 9 bases fitting TRBD1. The CDR3 runs 15 residues. The germline V gene has CDR1 MNHNS and CDR2 SASEGT. V gave up 8 bases and J gave up 4 bases; unmatched junction bases: 10. The CDR3 reads CASSLRDRDADTQYF. CDR3 sequence (DNA): TGTGCCAGCTCCTTGAGGGACAGGGATGCAGATACGCAGTATTTT.

This chain joins TRBV7-6 and TRBJ1-3, with TRBD1 matching 9 bases. Germline CDR1 reads SGHVS; CDR2 reads FNYEAQ. The CDR3 has 15 amino acids. V shed 0 bases and J 8 bases; nucleotides not matched to a gene: 5. CDR3 sequence (DNA): TGTGCCAGCAGCTTAGCGGCGGGACAGGGTGACACCATATATTTT. It codes for CASSLAAGQGDTIYF.

The chain recombines TRBV7-8 with TRBJ2-5, with D maybe TRBD2 (6 bases). The ends were cut back, 5 bases at V and 4 bases at J, with 14 bases in the middle. Germline CDR1 SGHVS, CDR2 FQNEAQ. The CDR3 covers 14 residues. Written as DNA, the CDR3 is TGTGCCAGCAGCCCCTCGGGGGTGTCAGAGACCCAGTACTTC. It specifies CASSPSGVSETQYF.

The gene calls are TRBV7-9 and TRBJ2-1; perhaps TRBD1 as D (6 bases). V lost 5 bases to trimming and J lost 4 bases, with 24 bases between them. The CDR3 is 18 amino acids. Germline CDR1 reads SEHNR; CDR2 reads FQNEAQ (reference sequence). The CDR3 protein is CASSPQGPQAPGYNEQFF. Here the CDR3 DNA reads TGTGCCAGCAGCCCCCAGGGGCCCCAGGCCCCGGGGTACAATGAGCAGTTCTTC.

The chain couples TRBV5-5 to TRBJ2-2; perhaps TRBD1 as D (6 bases). Germline V CDR1 and CDR2: SGHKS, YYEKEE (reference sequence). The V and J ends lost 0 bases and 7 bases respectively, with 13 bases between them. The CDR3 has 15 residues. CDR3 DNA: TGTGCCAGCAGCTTGGGGGACACCTTATTCGGGGAGCTGTTTTTT. Translating gives CASSLGDTLFGELFF.

This sequence joins TRBV4-1 and TRBJ2-1, with D possibly TRBD2 on 5 matching bases. CDR3 size: 17 residues. Germline CDR1 is MGHRA and CDR2 is YSYEKL. V gave up 0 bases and J gave up 8 bases, with 20 bases separating them. The CDR3 bases are TGCGCCAGCAGCCAAGATCTCCGGGGTATGGTCAGCGATGAGCAGTTCTTC. This codes for CASSQDLRGMVSDEQFF.

V and J are TRBV6-1 and TRBJ1-1; 11 nucleotides line up with TRBD1. The CDR3 consists of 14 residues. From germline, CDR1 is MNHNS and CDR2 SASEGT. Germline trimming cut 8 bases from V and 4 bases from J; bases unmatched to any gene: 6. CDR3 region: CASGTGTGGTEAFF. The CDR3 DNA reads TGTGCCAGCGGAACCGGGACAGGGGGCACTGAAGCTTTCTTT.